This TCR beta chain appears in the sequencing data of a study of early stage breast cancer tumors. Assay used: immunoSEQ multiplex PCR; TCRdb lists only in-frame clones, some missing. This sample has 45,000 to 60,000 clones, with about 93% found just once. The specimen sequenced was blood. The receptor was derived from a person aged 70 to 85 with breast cancer.

CDR3 sequence reads: CASSWGVGHSPLHF. CDR3 nucleotides: TGCGCCAGCAGCTGGGGGGTAGGTCATTCACCCCTCCACTTT. This chain links TRBV5-1 with TRBJ1-6; a weak D match, TRBD1 (5 bases). Germline V gene sequence: CDR1 SGHRS, CDR2 YFSETQ. V was clipped by 3 bases and J by 8 bases, with 12 bases between them. The CDR3 contains 14 residues.